This T cell receptor (beta chain) was retrieved from a study of blood T cell repertoires in COVID-19. Study overall: Specimens from acute and convalescent COVID-19 originated in the United States, Italy and Spain. Sample material is recorded as cDNA or gDNA derived from T cells, B-cell-depleted T cells, or PBMCs.

As handled by the study authors: Nucleated cell number was recorded as an estimate derived from reference gene primer amplification. The protocol was immunoSEQ multiplex PCR, while the TCRdb copy is restricted to in-frame clones and leaves out a portion. That table supplies the V and J calls and clone size; D and trimming were determined from the DNA. The table lists some 200,000 clones, 70% to 90% of them singletons, with about 8% in the top ten. With respect to this clone: The same CDR3 arises from other DNA sequences in this sample as well.

The CDR3 has 15 residues. Germline V lookup: CDR1 LGHNT, CDR2 FRNRAP. Trimming at V came to 6 bases and at J to 0 bases, leaving 6 bases not matched to a gene. Material: peripheral blood. This TCR was recovered from a woman in her fifties or sixties with active or convalescent COVID-19. The gene calls are TRBV12-5 and TRBJ2-3; 7 nucleotides line up with TRBD2. CDR3 DNA: TGTGCTAGTGGACCCGGGGGGTTCAGCACAGATACGCAGTATTTT. This gives the protein CASGPGGFSTDTQYF.